The 13 T cell receptor beta chains given below trace back to one sample, sequenced in a study of OX40 agonist ivuxolimab in advanced cancers. Sequencing used immunoSEQ multiplex PCR; TCRdb keeps in-frame clones, though not all of them. The sample includes some 70,000 clones, roughly four fifths seen only once; the top ten take under 2.5%. The sequences come from CD4+ or CD8+ T cells sorted from blood, collected in a trial of the OX40 agonist ivuxolimab. The receptors were sampled from an adult with an advanced solid tumor such as melanoma, head and neck, liver or kidney cancer.

V gene TRBV9 combines with J gene TRBJ2-2; D is uncertain. Between the trimmed V and J ends, which lost 2 bases and 2 bases, there was a span of 10 bases. The CDR3 consists of 15 residues. Germline loops: CDR1 SGDLS, CDR2 YYNGEE. In nucleotides, the CDR3 is TGTGCCAGCAGCGTCGGTCAGGCTAACACCGGGGAGCTGTTTTTT. Protein: CASSVGQANTGELFF. Based on the CDR3 plus reference TRBV9 and TRBJ2-2, the full variable domain is DSGVTQTPKHLITATGQRVTLRCSPRSGDLSVYWYQQSLDQGLQFLIQYYNGEERAKGNILERFSAQQFPDLHSELNLSSLELGDSALYFCASSVGQANTGELFFGEGSRLTVL.

This rearrangement joins TRBV6-4 to TRBJ2-1; D remains unclear. CDR3 length: 15 residues. Trimming removed 7 bases at V and 0 bases at J, with 13 bases between. Germline assignment: CDR1 MRHNA and CDR2 SNTAGT. The DNA of the CDR3 is TGTGCCAGCAAGATGGACGATGGCTCCTACAATGAGCAGTTCTTC. Translating gives CASKMDDGSYNEQFF.

The genes are TRBV5-4 and TRBJ1-1, with a possible D match to TRBD1 (6 bases). This CDR3 has 15 amino acids. CDR1 and CDR2 (germline): SGHNT, YYREEE (reference sequence). V dropped 2 bases and J dropped 4 bases, with 15 bases sitting between them. The CDR3 nucleotides read TGTGCCAGCAGCTTAGATACAGGGTCCTTCACTGAAGCTTTCTTT. Protein sequence: CASSLDTGSFTEAFF.

V gene TRBV27 combines with J gene TRBJ1-2, with D maybe TRBD1 (5 bases). Trimming left V 1 base short and J 3 bases short, with 9 bases between. The CDR3 runs 14 residues. Germline-derived CDR1 and CDR2 are MNHEY and SMNVEV (reference sequence). The CDR3: CASSLLGTDYGYTF. DNA of the CDR3: TGTGCCAGCAGTTTATTGGGGACGGACTATGGCTACACCTTC.

The V gene is TRBV18, the J gene TRBJ1-5, with 9 bases matching TRBD1. Germline trimming cut 3 bases from V and 9 bases from J; bases unmatched to any gene: 12. CDR3 length equals 16 residues. Germline loops: CDR1 KGHSH, CDR2 LQKENI. CDR3 sequence: CASSPTSTTGGGPQHF. The CDR3 DNA reads as TGTGCCAGCTCACCGACTTCCACGACAGGGGGAGGGCCCCAGCATTTT.

The chain uses TRBV4-1 and TRBJ1-2; D unresolved. V shed 0 bases and J shed 4 bases, with 12 bases lying between them. The length of the CDR3 is 15 residues. Germline CDR1 MGHRA, CDR2 YSYEKL. This chain's CDR3 is CASSQDDASVYGYTF. The CDR3 coding sequence is TGCGCCAGCAGCCAAGACGATGCCAGCGTCTATGGCTACACCTTC.

The chain recombines TRBV5-6 with TRBJ1-5; D unresolved. Germline-derived CDR1 and CDR2 are SGHDT and YYEEEE. This CDR3 comprises 15 residues. V was clipped by 0 bases and J by 1 base, with 8 bases between them. The CDR3 reads CASSLAGFSNQPQHF. CDR3 bases: TGTGCCAGCAGCTTGGCGGGTTTCAGCAATCAGCCCCAGCATTTT.

The CDR3, as DNA: TGTGCCAGCAGCGTGGGGACTAGCGGGAACTACAATGAGCAGTTCTTC. Its protein product is CASSVGTSGNYNEQFF. V and J are TRBV9 and TRBJ2-1; TRBD2 agrees at 13 bases. CDR1 is SGDLS, CDR2 YYNGEE, per germline. Trimming at V came to 2 bases and at J to 3 bases, leaving 2 bases not matched to a gene. The CDR3 totals 16 residues.

This chain joins TRBV7-9 and TRBJ1-1; no reliable D call. V lost 5 bases, J lost 0 bases, and 16 bases lay in between. CDR3 size: 16 residues. CDR1 and CDR2 from the germline V gene are SEHNR and FQNEAQ (reference sequence). CDR3 in amino acids: CASSPHQTQVNTEAFF. The CDR3 region has the DNA TGTGCCAGCAGCCCCCACCAGACGCAGGTGAACACTGAAGCTTTCTTT.

The gene calls are TRBV6-6 and TRBJ2-2; 11 nucleotides match TRBD2. The CDR3 length is 16 residues. With 10 bases clipped from V and 4 bases from J, the junction kept 11 bases outside the gene matches. Germline loops: CDR1 MNHNY, CDR2 SVGAGI (reference sequence). DNA of the CDR3: TGTGCCACGACCCTAGGACTAGCGGGCCCCACCGGGGAGCTGTTTTTT. Amino acid sequence: CATTLGLAGPTGELFF.

CDR3 residues: CASSPIYPRGTEAFF. The CDR3 nucleotides are TGTGCCAGCAGCCCAATATACCCCCGGGGTACTGAAGCTTTCTTT. The rearrangement uses TRBV11-2 and TRBJ1-1; D not certain. From germline, CDR1 is SGHAT and CDR2 FQNNGV. The CDR3 length is 15 residues. V was clipped by 5 bases and J by 5 bases, with 18 bases between them.

The chain combines TRBV19 with TRBJ1-1; D is unclear. This CDR3 has 13 amino acids. V was pared by 2 bases and J by 0 bases, with 4 bases between. Germline loops: CDR1 LNHDA, CDR2 SQIVND (reference sequence). For the CDR3, the DNA is TGTGCCAGTAGTATAATACTGAACACTGAAGCTTTCTTT. Translated: CASSIILNTEAFF. Based on the CDR3 plus reference TRBV19 and TRBJ1-1, the full variable domain is DGGITQSPKYLFRKEGQNVTLSCEQNLNHDAMYWYRQDPGQGLRLIYYSQIVNDFQKGDIAEGYSVSREKKESFPLTVTSAQKNPTAFYLCASSIILNTEAFFGQGTRLTVV.

The chain has TRBV19 and TRBJ2-7, with 7 nucleotides matching TRBD1. CDR1 is LNHDA and CDR2 is SQIVND in the germline V gene (reference sequence). The length of the CDR3 is 16 residues. Trimming at V came to 1 base and at J to 4 bases, leaving 10 bases not matched to a gene. The CDR3: CASSIAYPGGWYEQYF. The CDR3 coding sequence is TGTGCCAGTAGTATAGCCTATCCAGGGGGATGGTACGAGCAGTACTTC.